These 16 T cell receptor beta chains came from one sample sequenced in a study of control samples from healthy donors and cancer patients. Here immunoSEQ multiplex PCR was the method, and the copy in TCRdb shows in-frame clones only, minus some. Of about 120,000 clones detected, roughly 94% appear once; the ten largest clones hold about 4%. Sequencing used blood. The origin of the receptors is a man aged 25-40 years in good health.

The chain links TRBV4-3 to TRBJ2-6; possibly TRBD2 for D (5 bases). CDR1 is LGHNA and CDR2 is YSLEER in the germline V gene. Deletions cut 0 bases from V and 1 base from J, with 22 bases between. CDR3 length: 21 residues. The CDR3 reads CASSQEAPTIGFHSGANVLTF. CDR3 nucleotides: TGCGCCAGCAGCCAAGAGGCACCGACTATAGGTTTCCATTCTGGGGCCAACGTCCTGACTTTC.

CDR3 amino acids: CASSQDRVFANQPQHF. In nucleotides, the CDR3 is TGTGCCAGCAGCCAAGATAGGGTTTTCGCCAATCAGCCCCAGCATTTT. The V call is TRBV3-1 (or the pseudogene TRBV3-2), the J call TRBJ1-5; D not certain. The V end was cut by 0 bases, the J end by 3 bases, with 12 bases between. The CDR3 consists of 16 residues. Germline V gives CDR1 LGHDT, CDR2 YNNKEL (reference sequence).

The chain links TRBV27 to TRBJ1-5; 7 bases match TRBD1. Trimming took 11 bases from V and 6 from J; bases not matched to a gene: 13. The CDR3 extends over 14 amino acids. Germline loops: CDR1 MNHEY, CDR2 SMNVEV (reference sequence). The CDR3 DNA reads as TGTGCCGGCACGGCGCAGGGGGTAGGTCAGCCCCAGCATTTT. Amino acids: CAGTAQGVGQPQHF.

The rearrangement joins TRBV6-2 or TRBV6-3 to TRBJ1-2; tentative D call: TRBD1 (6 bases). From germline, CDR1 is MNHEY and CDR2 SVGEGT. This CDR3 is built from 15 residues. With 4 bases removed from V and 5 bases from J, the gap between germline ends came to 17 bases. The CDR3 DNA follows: TGTGCCAGCAGTTCGCACCGAACAGGGAGATATGGCTACACCTTC. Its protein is CASSSHRTGRYGYTF.

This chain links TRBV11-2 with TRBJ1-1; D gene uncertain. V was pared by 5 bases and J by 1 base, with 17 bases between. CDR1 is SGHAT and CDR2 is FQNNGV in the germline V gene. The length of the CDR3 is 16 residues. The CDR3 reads CASSLDSMRGNTEAFF. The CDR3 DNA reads TGTGCCAGCAGCCTCGATTCTATGCGGGGGAACACTGAAGCTTTCTTT.

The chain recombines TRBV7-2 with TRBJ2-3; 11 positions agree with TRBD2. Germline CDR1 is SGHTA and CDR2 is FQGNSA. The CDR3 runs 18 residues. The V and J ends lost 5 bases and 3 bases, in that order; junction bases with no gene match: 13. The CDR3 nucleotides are TGTGCCAGCAGCCGTCCGGAGCTAGCGGGGGGTGGGACAGATACGCAGTATTTT. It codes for CASSRPELAGGGTDTQYF.

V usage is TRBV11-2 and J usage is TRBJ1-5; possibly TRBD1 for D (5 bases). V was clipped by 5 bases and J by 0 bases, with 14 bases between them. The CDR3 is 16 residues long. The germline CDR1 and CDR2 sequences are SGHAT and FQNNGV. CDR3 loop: CASSPGAGYSNQPQHF. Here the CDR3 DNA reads TGTGCCAGCAGCCCCGGCGCAGGGTATAGCAATCAGCCCCAGCATTTT.

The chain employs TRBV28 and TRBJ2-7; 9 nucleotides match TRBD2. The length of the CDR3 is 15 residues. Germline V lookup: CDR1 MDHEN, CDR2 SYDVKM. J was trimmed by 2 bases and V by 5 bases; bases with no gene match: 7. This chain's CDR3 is CASSTKAGGPYEQYF. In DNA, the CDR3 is TGTGCCAGCAGTACCAAAGCGGGGGGCCCCTACGAGCAGTACTTC.

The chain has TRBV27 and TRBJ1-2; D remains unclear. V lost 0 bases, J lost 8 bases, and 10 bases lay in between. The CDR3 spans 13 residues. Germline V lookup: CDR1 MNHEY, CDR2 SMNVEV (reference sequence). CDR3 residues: CASSLSGYKGYTF. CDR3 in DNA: TGTGCCAGCAGTTTATCAGGGTATAAGGGCTACACCTTC.

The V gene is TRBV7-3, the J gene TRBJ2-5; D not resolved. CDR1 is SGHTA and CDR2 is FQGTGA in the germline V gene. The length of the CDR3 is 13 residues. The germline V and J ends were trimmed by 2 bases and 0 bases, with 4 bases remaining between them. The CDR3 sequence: CASSLGNQETQYF. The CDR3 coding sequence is TGTGCCAGCAGCTTAGGGAACCAAGAGACCCAGTACTTC.

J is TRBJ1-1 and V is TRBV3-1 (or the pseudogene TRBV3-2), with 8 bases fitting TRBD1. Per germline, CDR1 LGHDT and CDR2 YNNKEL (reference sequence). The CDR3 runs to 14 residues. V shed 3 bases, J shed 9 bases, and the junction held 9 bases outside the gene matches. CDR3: CASSQGGTGPQAFF. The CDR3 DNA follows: TGTGCCAGCAGCCAGGGAGGGACAGGCCCACAAGCTTTCTTT.

The CDR3 loop is CASSSSLWGTLGNTEAFF. DNA for the CDR3: TGTGCCAGCAGCTCCAGTCTTTGGGGGACCCTAGGGAACACTGAAGCTTTCTTT. This chain connects TRBV11-2 to TRBJ1-1; D is possibly TRBD1 (5 bases). V was cut by 4 bases and J by 1 base, with 22 bases left in between. The CDR3 is 18 residues long. Germline V lookup: CDR1 SGHAT, CDR2 FQNNGV.

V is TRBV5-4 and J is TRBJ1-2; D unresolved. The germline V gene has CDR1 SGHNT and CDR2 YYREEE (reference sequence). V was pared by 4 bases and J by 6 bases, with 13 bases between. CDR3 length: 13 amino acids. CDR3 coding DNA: TGTGCCAGCAGCCCCGGAGGAAGCAATGGCTACACCTTC. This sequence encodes CASSPGGSNGYTF.

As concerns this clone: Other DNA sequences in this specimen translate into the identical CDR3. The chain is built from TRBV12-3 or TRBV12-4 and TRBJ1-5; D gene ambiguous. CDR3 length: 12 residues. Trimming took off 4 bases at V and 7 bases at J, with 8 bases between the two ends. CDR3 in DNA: TGTGCCAGCAGTTCCCCGGGACAGCCCCAGCATTTT. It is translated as CASSSPGQPQHF.

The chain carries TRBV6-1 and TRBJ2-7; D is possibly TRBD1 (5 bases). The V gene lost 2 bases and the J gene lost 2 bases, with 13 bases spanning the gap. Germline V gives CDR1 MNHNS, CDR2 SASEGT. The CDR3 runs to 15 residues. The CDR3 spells CASSERSQGTYEQYF. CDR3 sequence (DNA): TGTGCCAGCAGTGAAAGGTCCCAGGGTACCTACGAGCAGTACTTC.

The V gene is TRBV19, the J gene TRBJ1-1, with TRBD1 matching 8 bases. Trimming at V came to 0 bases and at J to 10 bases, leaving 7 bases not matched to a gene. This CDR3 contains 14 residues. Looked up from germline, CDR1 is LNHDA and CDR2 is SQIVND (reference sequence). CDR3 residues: CASSIDRDRPRAFF. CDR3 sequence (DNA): TGTGCCAGTAGTATAGACCGGGACAGGCCGAGAGCTTTCTTT.